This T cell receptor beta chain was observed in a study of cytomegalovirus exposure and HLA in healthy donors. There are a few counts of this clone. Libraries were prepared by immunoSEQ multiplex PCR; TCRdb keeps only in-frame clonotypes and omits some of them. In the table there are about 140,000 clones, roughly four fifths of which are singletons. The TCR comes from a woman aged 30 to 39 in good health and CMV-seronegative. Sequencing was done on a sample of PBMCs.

The CDR3 DNA sequence: TGTGCCAGCAGTAAGACTAGCGGGGGTATCGGCCAGGAGTATTTT. It translates to CASSKTSGGIGQEYF. The chain carries TRBV2 and TRBJ2-3; 12 bases line up with TRBD2. This CDR3 has 15 amino acids. V shed 5 bases, J shed 13 bases, and the junction held 13 bases outside the gene matches. Germline V gene lookup returns CDR1 SNHLY and CDR2 FYNNEI.